Following are 32 T cell receptor beta chains from one sample sequenced in a study of blood T cells in healthy people across ages. Through a sample-barcoded 5' primer and a J-beta primer mix, a second PCR was run for about 7 to 12 cycles. TCRdb called the 5' RACE reads again in MiXCR, with one record for every CDR3 protein. The top ten clones hold 20% to 25% of a sample with 850,000 to 1,000,000 distinct CDR3 sequences, approximately 50% of them seen once. The sample was blood. The source is an older woman in good health.

The chain joins TRBV28 to TRBJ1-5; D is unresolved. The CDR3 runs to 17 residues. V was pared by 2 bases and J by 0 bases, with 14 bases between. Germline V lookup: CDR1 MDHEN, CDR2 SYDVKM. The CDR3 is CASSLLRVIHSNQPQHF. The CDR3 DNA sequence: TGTGCCAGCAGTTTACTCCGGGTCATACATAGCAATCAGCCCCAGCATTTT.

This clonotype has just a few counts. This sequence joins TRBV3-1 and TRBJ2-4; D may correspond to TRBD1 or TRBD2 (5 bases each). V dropped 5 bases and J dropped 6 bases, with 8 bases sitting between them. In germline, CDR1 is LGHDT, CDR2 YNNKEL (reference sequence). The CDR3 consists of 12 residues. The CDR3 protein is CASSGGLNIQYF. CDR3 nucleotide sequence: TGTGCCAGCAGCGGGGGTCTAAACATTCAGTACTTC.

This clonotype was detected a few times. This CDR3 reads CASSLDTYGYTF. CDR3 bases: TGCGCCAGCAGCTTGGACACCTATGGCTACACCTTC. This chain uses TRBV5-1 with TRBJ1-2; D gene uncertain. Germline loops: CDR1 SGHRS, CDR2 YFSETQ. The CDR3 is 12 residues long. V was trimmed by 0 bases and J by 4 bases, leaving 4 bases between them.

V usage is TRBV4-1 and J usage is TRBJ2-1; a possible D gene is TRBD2 (6 bases). The CDR3 loop spans 16 amino acids. The germline V gene encodes CDR1 MGHRA and CDR2 YSYEKL. Trimming cost V 4 bases and J 2 bases, with 15 bases left between them. The CDR3 protein is CASSLPEGRTYNEQFF. The CDR3 DNA reads TGCGCCAGCAGCCTCCCGGAGGGCCGGACCTACAATGAGCAGTTCTTC.

The chain carries TRBV2 and TRBJ2-7; D is unclear. Trimming removed 3 bases at V and 6 bases at J, with 9 bases between. The CDR3 is 12 residues long. Per the germline V gene, CDR1 is SNHLY and CDR2 is FYNNEI. As DNA, the CDR3 is TGTGCCAGCAGTGAGTCCAGAGTCGAGCAGTACTTC. Its translation is CASSESRVEQYF.

A remark on this clonotype: A read error is possible here, since a much larger clone lies one base away. This chain's CDR3 is CSVRRATYEQYF. The CDR3 DNA is TGCAGCGTTAGAAGGGCAACCTACGAGCAGTACTTC. The V gene is TRBV29-1, the J gene TRBJ2-7, with unresolved D. Germline V CDR1 and CDR2: SQVTM, ANQGSEA. Trimming stripped 5 bases from V and 2 bases from J, with 10 bases between. The CDR3 is 12 residues long.

This clonotype was seen a few times. In DNA form, the CDR3 reads TGTGCCAGCAGCTTAAAACTAGCGGCCACATATACAGATACGCAGTATTTT. Encoded protein: CASSLKLAATYTDTQYF. The V call is TRBV7-2, the J call TRBJ2-3; TRBD2 matches at 8 bases. The CDR3 consists of 17 residues. The trim removed 2 bases at V and 3 bases at J, leaving 10 bases unmatched. The germline V gene encodes CDR1 SGHTA and CDR2 FQGNSA.

This chain connects TRBV20-1 to TRBJ2-3; 10 bases are shared with TRBD2. V lost 5 bases to trimming and J lost 4 bases; unmatched junction nucleotides: 9. Germline V gene data show CDR1 as DFQATT and CDR2 as SNEGSKA (reference sequence). The CDR3 has 15 residues. The CDR3 DNA reads TGCAGTGCTGAACTAGCGGGATGGTATGCAGATACGCAGTATTTT. Protein: CSAELAGWYADTQYF.

This chain uses TRBV5-4 with TRBJ2-1; 11 bases agree with TRBD1. V trimming: 3 bases; J trimming: 10 bases; junction bases outside the gene matches: 12. Per the germline V gene, CDR1 is SGHNT and CDR2 is YYREEE (reference sequence). The CDR3 is made up of 16 amino acids. The CDR3 DNA sequence: TGTGCCAGCAGCTCGCGCGGGACAGGGGGAACCTTAGAGCAGTTCTTC. This encodes CASSSRGTGGTLEQFF.

The CDR3 is CASSSLAGPGYDEQYF. In DNA form, the CDR3 reads TGTGCCAGCAGCTCATTAGCGGGGCCCGGGTACGACGAGCAGTACTTC. The chain is built from TRBV4-2 and TRBJ2-7; TRBD2 aligns across 8 bases. This CDR3 contains 16 residues. CDR1 LGHNA and CDR2 YNFKEQ come from the germline V gene. Germline trimming cut 5 bases from V and 5 bases from J; bases unmatched to any gene: 14.

The chain couples TRBV29-1 to TRBJ2-6; 8 positions agree with TRBD2. Germline assignment: CDR1 SQVTM and CDR2 ANQGSEA. V shed 4 bases, J shed 2 bases, and the junction held 4 bases outside the gene matches. The CDR3 spans 15 residues. The CDR3 DNA reads as TGCAGCGTTGGTTCCGGGGGGGCTGGGGCCAACGTCCTGACTTTC. This codes for CSVGSGGAGANVLTF.

Comment on this clonotype: A junction end diverges from the germline sequence, so it may reflect a read error. The chain recombines TRBV24-1 with TRBJ2-1, with D tentatively TRBD1 (5 bases). The CDR3 has 16 residues. CDR1 is KGHDR, CDR2 SFDVKD, per germline. The CDR3 DNA reads as TGCGCCACCAGTGCGGTAGGGGAAGGTTCCTACAATGAGCAGTTCTTC. This encodes CATSAVGEGSYNEQFF.

The V gene is TRBV2, the J gene TRBJ1-5, with 8 nucleotides matching TRBD1. From germline, CDR1 is SNHLY and CDR2 FYNNEI. J was trimmed by 0 bases and V by 5 bases; bases with no gene match: 12. The CDR3 totals 18 residues. The CDR3 coding sequence is TGTGCCAGCAGTACTTCTACAGGGGGGCGACTTAGCAATCAGCCCCAGCATTTT. Residues: CASSTSTGGRLSNQPQHF. Together with reference TRBV2 and TRBJ1-5, the CDR3 gives the full variable domain: EPEVTQTPSHQVTQMGQEVILRCVPISNHLYFYWYRQILGQKVEFLVSFYNNEISEKSEIFDDQFSVERPDGSNFTLKIRSTKLEDSAMYFCASSTSTGGRLSNQPQHFGDGTRLSIL.

The genes are TRBV6-1 and TRBJ2-3, with TRBD2 matching over 10 bases. V shed 8 bases and J 1 base; nucleotides not matched to a gene: 12. Per germline, CDR1 MNHNS and CDR2 SASEGT. This CDR3 is 17 amino acids long. The CDR3 region is CASLGAGGPRGTDTQYF. CDR3 sequence (DNA): TGTGCCAGCCTCGGAGCGGGAGGGCCGCGAGGCACAGATACGCAGTATTTT.

This clonotype was observed a few times. The chain carries TRBV21-1 and TRBJ1-5. TRBV21-1 is a pseudogene segment. The CDR3 is 16 residues long. The CDR3 is CASSNLNGRINQPQHF. The CDR3 nucleotides read TGTGCCAGCAGCAACCTTAACGGACGGATAAATCAGCCCCAGCATTTT.

This chain connects TRBV4-1 to TRBJ1-4, with 8 bases that match TRBD1. The CDR3 totals 15 residues. The germline V gene has CDR1 MGHRA and CDR2 YSYEKL. The J segment lost 11 bases and the V segment lost 4 bases, leaving 12 bases of the junction unmatched. The CDR3, as DNA: TGCGCCAGCAGCCCTCAGGGGGCTAGTGTGTTGAAACTGTTTTTT. Translated, it gives CASSPQGASVLKLFF.

The CDR3 loop is CASSHGTAEYNEQYF. The CDR3 nucleotides read TGTGCCAGCTCGCACGGGACAGCAGAATACAATGAGCAGTACTTC. This chain links TRBV18 with TRBJ2-7, with TRBD1 identical over 7 bases. Germline CDR1 reads KGHSH; CDR2 reads LQKENI. The CDR3 has 15 amino acids. J gave up 7 bases and V 6 bases, and 15 bases lay outside the gene matches.

The chain recombines TRBV20-1 with TRBJ1-1; 7 bases align to TRBD1. Looked up from germline, CDR1 is DFQATT and CDR2 is SNEGSKA (reference sequence). V shed 6 bases and J 0 bases; nucleotides not matched to a gene: 10. The CDR3 is 15 residues long. The CDR3 coding sequence is TGCAGTGCCGAGAAAAGGACAGGCTTGAACACTGAAGCTTTCTTT. The encoded protein is CSAEKRTGLNTEAFF.

This clonotype was counted between two and nine times. The chain has TRBV20-1 and TRBJ2-7; 12 nucleotides agree with TRBD2. Germline CDR1 reads DFQATT; CDR2 reads SNEGSKA (reference sequence). CDR3 length equals 18 residues. V lost 4 bases to trimming and J lost 2 bases; unmatched junction nucleotides: 15. CDR3 bases: TGCAGTGCTATAGCTGGGCTAGCGGGAGGGGAAGGGACCTACGAGCAGTACTTC. Translating it yields CSAIAGLAGGEGTYEQYF.

The V and J genes are TRBV2 and TRBJ1-5; D not resolved. The germline CDR1 and CDR2 sequences are SNHLY and FYNNEI. The CDR3 runs 12 residues. V gave up 8 bases and J gave up 2 bases, with 7 bases separating them. The CDR3 loop is CASETGNQPQHF. In DNA form, the CDR3 reads TGTGCCAGCGAGACTGGCAATCAGCCCCAGCATTTT. The full variable domain, with the rest looked up from reference TRBV2 and TRBJ1-5, is EPEVTQTPSHQVTQMGQEVILRCVPISNHLYFYWYRQILGQKVEFLVSFYNNEISEKSEIFDDQFSVERPDGSNFTLKIRSTKLEDSAMYFCASETGNQPQHFGDGTRLSIL.

This clonotype has more than one count but fewer than ten. The V and J genes are TRBV20-1 and TRBJ1-6; maybe TRBD1 (6 bases). Deletions cut 0 bases from V and 7 bases from J, with 13 bases between. The CDR3 length is 15 residues. CDR1 and CDR2 (germline): DFQATT, SNEGSKA (reference sequence). The CDR3 DNA reads as TGCAGTGCTAGAGATCATCAGGGGCGAAATTCACCCCTCCACTTT. Its protein is CSARDHQGRNSPLHF.

This clonotype was counted a few times. This sequence joins TRBV12-3 or TRBV12-4 and TRBJ2-4; unclear D gene. CDR3 length: 12 amino acids. The germline V and J ends were trimmed by 5 bases and 10 bases, with 12 bases remaining between them. In DNA, the CDR3 is TGTGCCAGCAGTCCCCGTCTAGTGATTCAGTACTTC. Its translation is CASSPRLVIQYF.

This clonotype occurred a few times. The gene calls are TRBV4-2 and TRBJ2-5; no definite D call. CDR3 length: 16 amino acids. Per the germline V gene, CDR1 is LGHNA and CDR2 is YNFKEQ. Trimming removed 1 base at V and 1 base at J, with 13 bases between. The CDR3 loop reads CASSQVDQGIQETQYF. The CDR3, as DNA: TGTGCCAGCAGCCAAGTAGATCAAGGGATCCAAGAGACCCAGTACTTC.

The chain combines TRBV29-1 with TRBJ2-3; D gene uncertain. Germline values: CDR1 SQVTM, CDR2 ANQGSEA. This CDR3 is built from 14 residues. Trimming left V 2 bases short and J 7 bases short, with 16 bases between. The DNA of the CDR3 is TGCAGCGTTGAATGTCGGGCCCTGGAATATACGCAGTATTTT. This sequence encodes CSVECRALEYTQYF.

This clonotype was seen more than once but under ten times. This chain links TRBV12-3 or TRBV12-4 with TRBJ2-6; 7 nucleotides align to TRBD1. The CDR3 length is 17 residues. With V trimmed by 9 bases and J by 0 bases, 11 bases remained unmatched. For the CDR3, the DNA is TGTGCCAGTCAAATGCTTACAGGGGCCTCTGGGGCCAACGTCCTGACTTTC. Translating gives CASQMLTGASGANVLTF.

The sample holds a few counts of this clonotype. The gene calls are TRBV4-1 and TRBJ1-2, with TRBD1 matching 10 bases. The CDR3 runs to 16 residues. After removal of 1 base from V and 3 bases from J, the junction contained 5 bases not matched to a gene. Germline values: CDR1 MGHRA, CDR2 YSYEKL. The CDR3 DNA sequence: TGCGCCAGCAGCCAAGCTCCGGGACAGGGGTACTATGGCTACACCTTC. Protein sequence: CASSQAPGQGYYGYTF.

The chain uses TRBV12-3 or TRBV12-4 and TRBJ1-5; 7 bases align to TRBD1. V shed 3 bases, J shed 5 bases, and the junction held 4 bases outside the gene matches. The CDR3 consists of 14 residues. CDR3 sequence: CASSFRTGDQPQHF. The CDR3 nucleotides are TGTGCCAGCAGTTTTCGGACAGGCGATCAGCCCCAGCATTTT.

The gene calls are TRBV5-1 and TRBJ2-7; 7 nucleotides agree with TRBD1. CDR3 size: 16 residues. J lost 0 bases, V lost 3 bases, and 9 bases had no gene match. CDR1 and CDR2 from the germline V gene are SGHRS and YFSETQ. Here the CDR3 reads CASSYRQGPHSYEQYF. The DNA of the CDR3 is TGCGCCAGCAGCTACCGACAGGGACCGCACTCCTACGAGCAGTACTTC.

This clonotype turned up a few times. V and J are TRBV10-3 and TRBJ2-3, with TRBD1 as a possible D gene (6 bases). The CDR3 is made up of 15 amino acids. Per germline, CDR1 ENHRY and CDR2 SYGVKD. V lost 7 bases and J 2 bases, leaving 16 bases between the germline ends. CDR3 amino acids: CAITPTGIPTDTQYF. The CDR3 DNA reads as TGTGCCATCACCCCGACAGGCATCCCCACAGATACGCAGTATTTT.

This chain joins TRBV2 and TRBJ1-5; tentative D call: TRBD1 (6 bases). Germline V gene lookup returns CDR1 SNHLY and CDR2 FYNNEI. The CDR3 has 14 amino acids. The V end was cut by 8 bases, the J end by 2 bases, with 13 bases between. The DNA of the CDR3 is TGTGCCAGCCAAAGGGGGATTGGCAATCAGCCCCAGCATTTT. Amino acids: CASQRGIGNQPQHF.

V is TRBV14 and J is TRBJ2-3, with D possibly matching TRBD1 (5 bases). CDR3 length equals 15 residues. The V gene lost 4 bases and the J gene lost 6 bases, with 17 bases spanning the gap. The V gene's germline CDR1 is SGHDN and CDR2 FVKESK. In DNA form, the CDR3 reads TGTGCCAGCAGCCTTACAGGCCTTACGCGGGATACGCAGTATTTT. Translating it yields CASSLTGLTRDTQYF.

This clonotype was found a few times. V usage is TRBV11-2 and J usage is TRBJ2-7; D is perhaps TRBD2 (5 bases). Germline lookup yields CDR1 SGHAT and CDR2 FQNNGV. This CDR3 has 19 amino acids. The V end was cut by 2 bases, the J end by 3 bases, with 26 bases between. DNA of the CDR3: TGTGCCAGCAGCTTACAAATGGGCAGGCGAACTAGTTTGTACTACGAGCAGTACTTC. This encodes CASSLQMGRRTSLYYEQYF.